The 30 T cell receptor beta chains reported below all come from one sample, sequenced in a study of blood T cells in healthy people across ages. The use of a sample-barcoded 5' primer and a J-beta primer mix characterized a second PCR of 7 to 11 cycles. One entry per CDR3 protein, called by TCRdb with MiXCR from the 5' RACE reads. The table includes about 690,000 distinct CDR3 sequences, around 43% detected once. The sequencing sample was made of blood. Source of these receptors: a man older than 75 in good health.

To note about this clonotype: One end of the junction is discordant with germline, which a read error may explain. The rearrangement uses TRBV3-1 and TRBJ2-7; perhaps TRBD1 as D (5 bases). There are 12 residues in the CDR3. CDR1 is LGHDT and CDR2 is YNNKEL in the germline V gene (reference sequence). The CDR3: CANSQGSKEQYF. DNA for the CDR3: TGTGCCAACAGCCAGGGCTCTAAAGAGCAGTACTTC.

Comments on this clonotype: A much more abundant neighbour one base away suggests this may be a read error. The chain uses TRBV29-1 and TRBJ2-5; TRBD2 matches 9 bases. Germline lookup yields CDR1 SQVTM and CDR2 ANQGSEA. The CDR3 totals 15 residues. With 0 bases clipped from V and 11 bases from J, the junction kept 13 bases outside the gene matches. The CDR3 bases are TGCAGCGTTGAAGATCGCGGGAGGGCCAACAATGAGCAGTACTTC. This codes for CSVEDRGRANNEQYF.

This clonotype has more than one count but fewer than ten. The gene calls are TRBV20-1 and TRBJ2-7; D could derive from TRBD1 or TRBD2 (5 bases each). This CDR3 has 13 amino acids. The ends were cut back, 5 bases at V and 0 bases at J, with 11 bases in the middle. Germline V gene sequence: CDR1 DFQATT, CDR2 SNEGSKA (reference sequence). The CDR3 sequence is CSAPGRSSYEQYF. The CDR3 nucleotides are TGCAGTGCTCCGGGACGGAGCTCCTACGAGCAGTACTTC.

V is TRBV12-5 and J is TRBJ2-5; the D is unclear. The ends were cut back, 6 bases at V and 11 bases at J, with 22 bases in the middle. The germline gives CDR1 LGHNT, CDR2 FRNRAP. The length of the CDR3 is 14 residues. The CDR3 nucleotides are TGTGCTAGTGGCCACGCCCGGGCGTTTTTGGAGCAGTACTTC. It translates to CASGHARAFLEQYF. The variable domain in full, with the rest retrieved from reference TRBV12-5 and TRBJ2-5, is DARVTQTPRHKVTEMGQEVTMRCQPILGHNTVFWYRQTMMQGLELLAYFRNRAPLDDSGMPKDRFSAEMPDATLATLKIQPSEPRDSAVYFCASGHARAFLEQYFGPGTRLLVL.

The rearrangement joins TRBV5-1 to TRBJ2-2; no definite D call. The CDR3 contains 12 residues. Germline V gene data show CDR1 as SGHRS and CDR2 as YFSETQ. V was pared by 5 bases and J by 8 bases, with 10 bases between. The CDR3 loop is CASRLPLGELFF. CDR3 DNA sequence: TGCGCCAGCAGGCTCCCTCTTGGGGAGCTGTTTTTT.

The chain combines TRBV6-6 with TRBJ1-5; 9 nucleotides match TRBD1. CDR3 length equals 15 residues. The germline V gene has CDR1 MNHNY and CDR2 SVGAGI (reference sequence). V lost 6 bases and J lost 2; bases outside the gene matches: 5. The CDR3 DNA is TGTGCCAGCAGGGGGACAGGGTTTGGCAATCAGCCCCAGCATTTT. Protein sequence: CASRGTGFGNQPQHF.

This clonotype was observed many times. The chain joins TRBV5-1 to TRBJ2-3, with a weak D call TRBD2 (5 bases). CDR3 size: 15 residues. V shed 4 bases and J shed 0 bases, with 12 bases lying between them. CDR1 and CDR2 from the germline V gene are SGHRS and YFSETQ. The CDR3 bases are TGCGCCAGCAGCCTGAGCGGAACTAGCACAGATACGCAGTATTTT. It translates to CASSLSGTSTDTQYF.

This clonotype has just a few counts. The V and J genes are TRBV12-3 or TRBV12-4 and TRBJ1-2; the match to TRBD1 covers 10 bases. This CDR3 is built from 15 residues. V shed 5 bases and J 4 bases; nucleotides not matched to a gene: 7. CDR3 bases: TGTGCCAGCAGTCCGAGACAGGGGGCGACCTATGGCTACACCTTC. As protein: CASSPRQGATYGYTF.

This CDR3 is CASRKDRDSNQPQHF. CDR3 DNA: TGTGCCAGCAGGAAGGACAGAGATAGCAATCAGCCCCAGCATTTT. The chain combines TRBV12-3 or TRBV12-4 with TRBJ1-5, with D possibly TRBD1 on 6 matching bases. Trimming cost V 6 bases and J 0 bases, with 12 bases left between them. The CDR3 is 15 amino acids.

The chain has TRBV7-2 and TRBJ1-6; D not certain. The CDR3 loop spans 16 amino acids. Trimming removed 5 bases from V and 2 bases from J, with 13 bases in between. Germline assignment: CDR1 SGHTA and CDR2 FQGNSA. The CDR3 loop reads CASSKRRVTYNSPLHF. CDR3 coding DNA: TGTGCCAGCAGCAAACGGCGGGTCACCTATAATTCACCCCTCCACTTT.

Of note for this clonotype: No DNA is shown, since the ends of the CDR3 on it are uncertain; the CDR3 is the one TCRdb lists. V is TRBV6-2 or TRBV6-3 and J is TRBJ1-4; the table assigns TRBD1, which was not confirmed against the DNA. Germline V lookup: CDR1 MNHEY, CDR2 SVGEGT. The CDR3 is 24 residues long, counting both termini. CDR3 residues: CASRPQGATEAFFGQITTNEKLFF.

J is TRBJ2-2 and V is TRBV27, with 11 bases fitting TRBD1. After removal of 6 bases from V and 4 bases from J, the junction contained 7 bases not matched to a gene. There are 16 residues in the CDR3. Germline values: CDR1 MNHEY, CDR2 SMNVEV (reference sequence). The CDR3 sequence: CASRFGTGGSTGELFF. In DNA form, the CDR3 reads TGTGCCAGCAGATTTGGGACAGGGGGAAGCACCGGGGAGCTGTTTTTT.

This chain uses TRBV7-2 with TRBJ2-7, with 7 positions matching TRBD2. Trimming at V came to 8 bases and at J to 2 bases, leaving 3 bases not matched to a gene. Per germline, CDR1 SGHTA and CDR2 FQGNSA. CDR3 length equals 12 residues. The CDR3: CASAGGTYEQYF. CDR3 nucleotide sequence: TGTGCCAGCGCCGGGGGGACCTACGAGCAGTACTTC.

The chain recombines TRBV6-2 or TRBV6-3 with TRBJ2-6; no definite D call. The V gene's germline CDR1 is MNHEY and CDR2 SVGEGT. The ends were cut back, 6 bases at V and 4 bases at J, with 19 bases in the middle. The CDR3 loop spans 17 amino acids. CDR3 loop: CASRLSVSSSGANVLTF. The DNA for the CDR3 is TGTGCCAGCAGATTGTCAGTGAGTTCGTCCGGGGCCAACGTCCTGACTTTC.

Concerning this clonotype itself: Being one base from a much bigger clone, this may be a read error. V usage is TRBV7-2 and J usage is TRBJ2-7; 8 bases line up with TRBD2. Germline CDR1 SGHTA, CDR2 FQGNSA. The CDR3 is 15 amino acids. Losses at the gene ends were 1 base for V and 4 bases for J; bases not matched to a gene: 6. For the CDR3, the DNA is TGTGCCAGCAGCTTAGAGCGGGAGACATTTTACGAGCAGTACTTC. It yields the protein CASSLERETFYEQYF.

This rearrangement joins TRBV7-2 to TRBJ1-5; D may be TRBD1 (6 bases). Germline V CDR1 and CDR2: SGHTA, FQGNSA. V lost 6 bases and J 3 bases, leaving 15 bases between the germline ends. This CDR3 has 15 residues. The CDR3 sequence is CASSLRGGLNQPQHF. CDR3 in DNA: TGTGCCAGCAGTTTAAGGGGGGGCCTCAATCAGCCCCAGCATTTT. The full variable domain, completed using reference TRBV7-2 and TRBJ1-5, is GAGVSQSPSNKVTEKGKDVELRCDPISGHTALYWYRQSLGQGLEFLIYFQGNSAPDKSGLPSDRFSAERTGGSVSTLTIQRTQQEDSAVYLCASSLRGGLNQPQHFGDGTRLSIL.

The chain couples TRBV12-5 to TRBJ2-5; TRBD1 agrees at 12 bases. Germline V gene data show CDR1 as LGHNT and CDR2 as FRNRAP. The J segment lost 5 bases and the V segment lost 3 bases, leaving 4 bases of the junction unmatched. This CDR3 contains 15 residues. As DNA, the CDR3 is TGTGCTAGTGGTTTCCGGGACAGGGGGCGGGAGACCCAGTACTTC. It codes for CASGFRDRGRETQYF.

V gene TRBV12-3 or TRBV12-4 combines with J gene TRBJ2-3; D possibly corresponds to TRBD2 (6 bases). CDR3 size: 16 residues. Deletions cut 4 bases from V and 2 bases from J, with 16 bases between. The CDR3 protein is CASSSTAGLVTDTQYF. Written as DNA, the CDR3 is TGTGCCAGCAGTTCCACCGCGGGACTTGTCACAGATACGCAGTATTTT.

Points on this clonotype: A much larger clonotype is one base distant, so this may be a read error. CDR3 region: CSAREKPPRSSTDTQYF. In DNA form, the CDR3 reads TGCAGTGCTAGAGAGAAGCCCCCCCGTTCTAGCACAGATACGCAGTATTTT. This chain connects TRBV20-1 to TRBJ2-3, with D unclear. Per germline, CDR1 DFQATT and CDR2 SNEGSKA (reference sequence). Trimming removed 0 bases from V and 0 bases from J, with 16 bases in between. The CDR3 length is 17 residues.

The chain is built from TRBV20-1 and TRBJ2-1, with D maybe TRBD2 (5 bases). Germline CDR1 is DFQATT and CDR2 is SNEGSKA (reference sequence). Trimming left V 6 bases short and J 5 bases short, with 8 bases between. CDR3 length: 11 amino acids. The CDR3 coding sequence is TGCAGTGCAACCGGGGACAATGAGCAGTTCTTC. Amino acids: CSATGDNEQFF.

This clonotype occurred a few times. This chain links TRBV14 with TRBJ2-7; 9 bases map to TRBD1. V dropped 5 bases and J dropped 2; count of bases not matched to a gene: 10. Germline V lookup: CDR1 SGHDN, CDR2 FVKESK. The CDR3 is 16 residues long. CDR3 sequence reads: CASSARTGTGPYEQYF. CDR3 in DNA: TGTGCCAGCAGCGCAAGAACCGGGACAGGGCCCTACGAGCAGTACTTC.

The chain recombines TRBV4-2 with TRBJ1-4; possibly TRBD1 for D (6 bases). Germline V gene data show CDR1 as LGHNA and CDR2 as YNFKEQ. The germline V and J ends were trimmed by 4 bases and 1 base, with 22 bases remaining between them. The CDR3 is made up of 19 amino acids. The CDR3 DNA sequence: TGTGCCAGCAGCCCGAAAGGTTCAACAGGGTCTGGAACTAATGAAAAACTGTTTTTT. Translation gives CASSPKGSTGSGTNEKLFF.

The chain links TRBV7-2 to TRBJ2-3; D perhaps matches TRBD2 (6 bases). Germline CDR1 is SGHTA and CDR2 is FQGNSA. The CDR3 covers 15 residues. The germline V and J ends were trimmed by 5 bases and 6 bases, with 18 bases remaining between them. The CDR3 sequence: CASSLIGGGRDTQYF. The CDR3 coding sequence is TGTGCCAGCAGCCTAATCGGTGGAGGGCGGGATACGCAGTATTTT.

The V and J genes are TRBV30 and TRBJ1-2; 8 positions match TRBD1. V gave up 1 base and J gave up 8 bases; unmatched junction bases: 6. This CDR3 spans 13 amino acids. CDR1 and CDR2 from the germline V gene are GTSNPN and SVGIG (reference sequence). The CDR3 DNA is TGTGCCTGGAGTGGGACAGGGTTGGAGGGCTACACCTTC. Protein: CAWSGTGLEGYTF.

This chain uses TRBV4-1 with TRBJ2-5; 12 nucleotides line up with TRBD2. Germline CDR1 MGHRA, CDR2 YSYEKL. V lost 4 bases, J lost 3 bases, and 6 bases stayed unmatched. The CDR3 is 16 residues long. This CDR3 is CASSRLAGAHEETQYF. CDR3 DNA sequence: TGCGCCAGCAGCCGACTAGCGGGAGCACACGAAGAGACCCAGTACTTC.

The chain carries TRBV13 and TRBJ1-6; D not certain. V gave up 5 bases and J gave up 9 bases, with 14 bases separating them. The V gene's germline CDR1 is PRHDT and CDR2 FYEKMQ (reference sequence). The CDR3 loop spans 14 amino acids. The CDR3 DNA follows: TGTGCCAGCAGCCCGGACTCCAGAAGTTCACCCCTCCACTTT. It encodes CASSPDSRSSPLHF. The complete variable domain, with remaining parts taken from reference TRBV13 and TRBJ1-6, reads AAGVIQSPRHLIKEKRETATLKCYPIPRHDTVYWYQQGPGQDPQFLISFYEKMQSDKGSIPDRFSAQQFSDYHSELNMSSLELGDSALYFCASSPDSRSSPLHFGNGTRLTVT.

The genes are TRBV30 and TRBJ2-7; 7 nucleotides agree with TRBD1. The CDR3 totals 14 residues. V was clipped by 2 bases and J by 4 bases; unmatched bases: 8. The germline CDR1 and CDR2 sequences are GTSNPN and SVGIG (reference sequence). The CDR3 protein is CAWSIGTVAYEQYF. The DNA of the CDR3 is TGTGCCTGGAGTATAGGGACAGTTGCATACGAGCAGTACTTC.

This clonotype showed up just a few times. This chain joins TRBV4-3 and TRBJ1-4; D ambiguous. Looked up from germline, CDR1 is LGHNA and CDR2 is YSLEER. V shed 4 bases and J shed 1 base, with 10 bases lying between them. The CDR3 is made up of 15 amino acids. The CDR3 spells CASSPGVLTNEKLFF. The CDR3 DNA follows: TGCGCCAGCAGCCCTGGCGTGCTAACTAATGAAAAACTGTTTTTT.

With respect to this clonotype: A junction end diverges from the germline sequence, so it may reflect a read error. CDR3 sequence: CVSRRTAQETQYF. The CDR3 nucleotides are TGTGTCAGCAGGCGGACAGCACAAGAGACCCAGTACTTC. J is TRBJ2-5 and V is TRBV7-8; a possible D gene is TRBD1 (6 bases). CDR1 SGHVS and CDR2 FQNEAQ come from the germline V gene. The CDR3 loop spans 13 amino acids.

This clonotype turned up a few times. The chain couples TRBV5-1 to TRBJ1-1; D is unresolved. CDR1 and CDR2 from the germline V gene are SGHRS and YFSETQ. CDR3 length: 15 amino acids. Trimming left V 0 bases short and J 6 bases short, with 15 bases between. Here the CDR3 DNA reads TGCGCCAGCAGCTTGGTACAGAGCGAAGCCTCTGAAGCTTTCTTT. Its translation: CASSLVQSEASEAFF.